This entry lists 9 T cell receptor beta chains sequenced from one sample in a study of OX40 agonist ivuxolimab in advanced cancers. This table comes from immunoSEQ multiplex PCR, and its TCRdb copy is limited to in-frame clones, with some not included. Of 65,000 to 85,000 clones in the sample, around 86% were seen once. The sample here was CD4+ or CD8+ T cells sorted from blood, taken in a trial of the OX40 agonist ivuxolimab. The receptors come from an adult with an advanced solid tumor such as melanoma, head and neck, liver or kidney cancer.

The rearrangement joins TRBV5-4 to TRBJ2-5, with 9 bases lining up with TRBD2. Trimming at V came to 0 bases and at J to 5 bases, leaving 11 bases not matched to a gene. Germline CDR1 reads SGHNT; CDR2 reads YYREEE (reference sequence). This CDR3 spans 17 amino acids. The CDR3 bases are TGTGCCAGCAGCTTGGCCATCAGTAGCGGGGGTGGGGAGACCCAGTACTTC. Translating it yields CASSLAISSGGGETQYF.

CDR3 sequence (DNA): TGTGCCAGCAGCTTTGGGGGGGGTACCACAGATACGCAGTATTTT. It specifies CASSFGGGTTDTQYF. V gene TRBV7-2 combines with J gene TRBJ2-3, with 7 positions matching TRBD2. The germline gives CDR1 SGHTA, CDR2 FQGNSA. J lost 2 bases, V lost 3 bases, and 5 bases had no gene match. This CDR3 has 15 residues.

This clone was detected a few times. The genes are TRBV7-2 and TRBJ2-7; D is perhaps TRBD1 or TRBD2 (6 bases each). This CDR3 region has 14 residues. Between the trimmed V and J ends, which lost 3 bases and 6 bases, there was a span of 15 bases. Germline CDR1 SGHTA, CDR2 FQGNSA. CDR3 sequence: CASSFEVKGGEQYF. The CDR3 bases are TGTGCCAGCAGCTTTGAGGTCAAGGGGGGCGAGCAGTACTTC.

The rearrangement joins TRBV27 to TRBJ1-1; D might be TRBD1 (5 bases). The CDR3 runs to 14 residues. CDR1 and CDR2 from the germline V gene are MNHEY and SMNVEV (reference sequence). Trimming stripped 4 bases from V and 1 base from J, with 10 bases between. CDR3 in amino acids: CASSWDPRNTEAFF. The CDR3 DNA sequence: TGTGCCAGCAGTTGGGACCCACGGAACACTGAAGCTTTCTTT.

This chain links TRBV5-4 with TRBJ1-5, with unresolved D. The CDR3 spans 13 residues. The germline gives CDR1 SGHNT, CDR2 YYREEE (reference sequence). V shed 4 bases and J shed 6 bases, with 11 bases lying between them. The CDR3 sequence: CASSPGSGQPQHF. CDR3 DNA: TGTGCCAGCAGCCCCGGGAGTGGTCAGCCCCAGCATTTT. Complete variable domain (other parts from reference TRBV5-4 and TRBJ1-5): ETGVTQSPTHLIKTRGQQVTLRCSSQSGHNTVSWYQQALGQGPQFIFQYYREEENGRGNFPPRFSGLQFPNYSSELNVNALELDDSALYLCASSPGSGQPQHFGDGTRLSIL.

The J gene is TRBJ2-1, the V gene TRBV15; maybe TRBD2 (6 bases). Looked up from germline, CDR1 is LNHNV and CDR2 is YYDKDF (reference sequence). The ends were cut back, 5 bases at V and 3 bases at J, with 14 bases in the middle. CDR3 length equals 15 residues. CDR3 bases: TGTGCCACCAGCCGCGGGACTCCACTCTACAATGAGCAGTTCTTC. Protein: CATSRGTPLYNEQFF. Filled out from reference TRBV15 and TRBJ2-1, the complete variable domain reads DAMVIQNPRYQVTQFGKPVTLSCSQTLNHNVMYWYQQKSSQAPKLLFHYYDKDFNNEADTPDNFQSRRPNTSFCFLDIRSPGLGDTAMYLCATSRGTPLYNEQFFGPGTRLTVL.

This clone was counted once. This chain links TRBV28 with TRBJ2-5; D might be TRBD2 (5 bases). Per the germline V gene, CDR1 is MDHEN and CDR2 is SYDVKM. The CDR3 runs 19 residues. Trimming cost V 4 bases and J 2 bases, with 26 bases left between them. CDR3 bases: TGTGCCAGCAGTTCCACCCTTAGACTCTTCGGCGGGCTTCAAGAGACCCAGTACTTC. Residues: CASSSTLRLFGGLQETQYF. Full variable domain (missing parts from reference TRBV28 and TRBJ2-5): DVKVTQSSRYLVKRTGEKVFLECVQDMDHENMFWYRQDPGLGLRLIYFSYDVKMKEKGDIPEGYSVSREKKERFSLILESASTNQTSMYLCASSSTLRLFGGLQETQYFGPGTRLLVL.

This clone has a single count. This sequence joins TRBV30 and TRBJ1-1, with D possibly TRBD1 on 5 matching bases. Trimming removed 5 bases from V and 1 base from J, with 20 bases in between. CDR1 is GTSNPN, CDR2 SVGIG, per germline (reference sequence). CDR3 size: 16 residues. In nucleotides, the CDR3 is TGTGCCTGGGGTGGAGCAGGGTACCCACAGAACACTGAAGCTTTCTTT. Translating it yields CAWGGAGYPQNTEAFF.

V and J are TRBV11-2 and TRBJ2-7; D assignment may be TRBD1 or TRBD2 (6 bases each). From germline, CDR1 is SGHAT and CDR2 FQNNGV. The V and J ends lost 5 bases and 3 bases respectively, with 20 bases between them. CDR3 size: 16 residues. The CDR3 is CASSPKGGLVYYEQYF. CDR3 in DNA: TGTGCCAGCAGCCCCAAGGGGGGACTCGTGTACTACGAGCAGTACTTC. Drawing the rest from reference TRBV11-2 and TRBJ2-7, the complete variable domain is EAGVAQSPRYKIIEKRQSVAFWCNPISGHATLYWYQQILGQGPKLLIQFQNNGVVDDSQLPKDRFSAERLKGVDSTLKIQPAKLEDSAVYLCASSPKGGLVYYEQYFGPGTRLTVT.